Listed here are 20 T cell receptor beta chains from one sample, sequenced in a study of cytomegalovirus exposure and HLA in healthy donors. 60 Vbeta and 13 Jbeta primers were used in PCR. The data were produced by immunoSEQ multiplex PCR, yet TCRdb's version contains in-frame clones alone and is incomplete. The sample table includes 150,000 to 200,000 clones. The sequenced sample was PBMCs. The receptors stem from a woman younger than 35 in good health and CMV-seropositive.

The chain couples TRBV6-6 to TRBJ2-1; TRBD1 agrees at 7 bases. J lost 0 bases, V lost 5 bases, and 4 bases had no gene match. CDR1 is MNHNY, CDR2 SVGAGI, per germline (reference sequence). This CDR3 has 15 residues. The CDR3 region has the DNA TGTGCCAGCAGTAAGCGACAGGGCTCCTACAATGAGCAGTTCTTC. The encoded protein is CASSKRQGSYNEQFF.

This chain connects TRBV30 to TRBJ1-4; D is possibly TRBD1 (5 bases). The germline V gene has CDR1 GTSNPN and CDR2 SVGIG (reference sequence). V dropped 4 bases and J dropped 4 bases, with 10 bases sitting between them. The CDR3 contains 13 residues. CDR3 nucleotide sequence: TGTGCCTGGAACGGACACCTTAATGAAAAACTGTTTTTT. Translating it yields CAWNGHLNEKLFF.

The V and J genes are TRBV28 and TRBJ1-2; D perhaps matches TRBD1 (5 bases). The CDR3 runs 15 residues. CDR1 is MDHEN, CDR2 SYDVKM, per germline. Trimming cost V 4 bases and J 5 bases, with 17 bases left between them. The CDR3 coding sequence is TGTGCCAGCAGTTCATCGGCGGGGGTTTGGTATGGCTACACCTTC. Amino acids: CASSSSAGVWYGYTF.

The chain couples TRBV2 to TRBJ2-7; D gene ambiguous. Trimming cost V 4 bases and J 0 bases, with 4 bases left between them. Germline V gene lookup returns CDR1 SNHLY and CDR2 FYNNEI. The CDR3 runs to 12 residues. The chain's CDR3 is CASSVYSYEQYF. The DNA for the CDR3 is TGTGCCAGCAGTGTATACTCCTACGAGCAGTACTTC.

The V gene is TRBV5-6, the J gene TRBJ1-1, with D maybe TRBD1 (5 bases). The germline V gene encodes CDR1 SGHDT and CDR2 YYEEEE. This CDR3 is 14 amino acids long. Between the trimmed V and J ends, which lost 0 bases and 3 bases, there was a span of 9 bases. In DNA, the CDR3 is TGTGCCAGCAGCTTGGGGCAGGGTTACACTGAAGCTTTCTTT. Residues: CASSLGQGYTEAFF.

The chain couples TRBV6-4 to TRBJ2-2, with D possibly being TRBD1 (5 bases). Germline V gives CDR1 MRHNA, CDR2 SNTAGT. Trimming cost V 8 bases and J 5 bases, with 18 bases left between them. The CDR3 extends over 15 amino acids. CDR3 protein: CASSPSWTTTGELFF. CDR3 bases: TGTGCCAGCTCTCCGAGCTGGACAACGACCGGGGAGCTGTTTTTT.

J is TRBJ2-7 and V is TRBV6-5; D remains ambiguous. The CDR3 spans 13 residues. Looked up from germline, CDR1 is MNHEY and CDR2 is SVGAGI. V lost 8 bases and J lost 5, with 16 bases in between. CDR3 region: CASWRFGRHEQYF. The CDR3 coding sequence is TGTGCCAGCTGGCGGTTTGGTCGCCACGAGCAGTACTTC.

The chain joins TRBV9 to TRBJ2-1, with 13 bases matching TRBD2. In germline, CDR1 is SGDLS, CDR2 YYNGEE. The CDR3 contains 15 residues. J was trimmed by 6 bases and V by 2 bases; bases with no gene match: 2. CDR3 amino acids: CASSVGLAGVNEQFF. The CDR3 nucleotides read TGTGCCAGCAGCGTTGGACTAGCGGGGGTCAATGAGCAGTTCTTC.

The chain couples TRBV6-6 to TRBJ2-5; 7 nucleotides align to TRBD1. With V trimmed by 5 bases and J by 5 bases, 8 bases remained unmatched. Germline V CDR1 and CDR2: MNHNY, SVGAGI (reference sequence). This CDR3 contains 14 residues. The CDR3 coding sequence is TGTGCCAGCAGTCTTATACAGGGGTGGGAGACCCAGTACTTC. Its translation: CASSLIQGWETQYF.

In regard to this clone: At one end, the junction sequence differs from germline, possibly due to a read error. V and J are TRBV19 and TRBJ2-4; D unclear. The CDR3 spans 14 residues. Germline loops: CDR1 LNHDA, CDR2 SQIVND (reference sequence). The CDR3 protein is CASSTGSPKNNQYF. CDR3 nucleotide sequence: TGTGCCAGTAGTACCGGGTCCCCTAAAAACAATCAGTACTTC.

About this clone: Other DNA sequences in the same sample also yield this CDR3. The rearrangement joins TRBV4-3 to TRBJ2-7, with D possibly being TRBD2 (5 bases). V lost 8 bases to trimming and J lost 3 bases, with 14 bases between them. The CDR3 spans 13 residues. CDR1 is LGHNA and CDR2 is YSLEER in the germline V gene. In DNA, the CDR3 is TGCGCCAGCTCGATAAGGAGGAGCTACGAGCAGTACTTC. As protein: CASSIRRSYEQYF.

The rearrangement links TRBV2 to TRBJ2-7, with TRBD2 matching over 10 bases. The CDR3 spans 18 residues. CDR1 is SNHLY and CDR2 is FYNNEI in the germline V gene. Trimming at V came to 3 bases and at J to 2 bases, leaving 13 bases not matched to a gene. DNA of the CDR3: TGTGCCAGCAGTGAGAGGGGAATAGCGGGGGGCTACGCCTACGAGCAGTACTTC. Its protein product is CASSERGIAGGYAYEQYF. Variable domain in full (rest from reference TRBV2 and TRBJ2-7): EPEVTQTPSHQVTQMGQEVILRCVPISNHLYFYWYRQILGQKVEFLVSFYNNEISEKSEIFDDQFSVERPDGSNFTLKIRSTKLEDSAMYFCASSERGIAGGYAYEQYFGPGTRLTVT.

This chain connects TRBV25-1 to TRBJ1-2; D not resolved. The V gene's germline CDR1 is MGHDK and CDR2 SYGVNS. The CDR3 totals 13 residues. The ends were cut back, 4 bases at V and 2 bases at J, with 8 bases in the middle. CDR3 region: CASSVRQNYGYTF. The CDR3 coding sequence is TGTGCCAGCAGTGTGAGACAAAACTATGGCTACACCTTC.

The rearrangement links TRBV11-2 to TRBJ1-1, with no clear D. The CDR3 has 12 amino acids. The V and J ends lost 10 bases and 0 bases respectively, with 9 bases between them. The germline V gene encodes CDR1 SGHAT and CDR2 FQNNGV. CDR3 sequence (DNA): TGTGCCACGGGTGCGATGAACACTGAAGCTTTCTTT. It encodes CATGAMNTEAFF.

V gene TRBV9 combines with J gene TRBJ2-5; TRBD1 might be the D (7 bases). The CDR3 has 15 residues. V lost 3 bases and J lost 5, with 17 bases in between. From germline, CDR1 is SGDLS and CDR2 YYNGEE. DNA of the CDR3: TGTGCCAGCAGCGGGAGGGCCAGGGGGATCGAGACCCAGTACTTC. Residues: CASSGRARGIETQYF.

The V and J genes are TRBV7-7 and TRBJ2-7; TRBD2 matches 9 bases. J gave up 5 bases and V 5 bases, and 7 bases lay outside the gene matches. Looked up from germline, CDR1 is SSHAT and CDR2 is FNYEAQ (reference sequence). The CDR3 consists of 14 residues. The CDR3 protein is CASSIGLANNEQYF. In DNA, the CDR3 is TGTGCCAGCAGCATTGGACTAGCGAACAACGAGCAGTACTTC.

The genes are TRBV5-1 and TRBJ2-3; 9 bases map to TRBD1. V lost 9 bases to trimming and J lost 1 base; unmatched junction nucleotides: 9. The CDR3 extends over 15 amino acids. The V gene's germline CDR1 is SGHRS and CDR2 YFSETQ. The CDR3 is CATTVDRGGTDTQYF. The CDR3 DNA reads TGCGCCACGACGGTGGACAGGGGAGGCACAGATACGCAGTATTTT.

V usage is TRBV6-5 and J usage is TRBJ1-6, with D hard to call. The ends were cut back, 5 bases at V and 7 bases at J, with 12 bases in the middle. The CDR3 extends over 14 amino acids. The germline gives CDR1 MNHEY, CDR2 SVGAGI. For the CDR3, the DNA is TGTGCCAGCAGTCCTGCCCAGCGAAATTCACCCCTCCACTTT. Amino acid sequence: CASSPAQRNSPLHF.

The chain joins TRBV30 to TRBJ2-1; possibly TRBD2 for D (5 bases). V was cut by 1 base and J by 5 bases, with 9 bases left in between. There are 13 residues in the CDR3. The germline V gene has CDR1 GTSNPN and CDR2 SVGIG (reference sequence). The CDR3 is CAWSGQRNNEQFF. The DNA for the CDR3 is TGTGCCTGGAGTGGGCAGCGGAACAATGAGCAGTTCTTC.

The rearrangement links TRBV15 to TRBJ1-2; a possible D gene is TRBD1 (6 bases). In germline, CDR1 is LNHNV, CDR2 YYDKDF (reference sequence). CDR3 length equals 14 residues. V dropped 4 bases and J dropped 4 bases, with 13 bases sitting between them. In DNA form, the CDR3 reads TGTGCCACCAGCATTGGGGGGGCTGGCTATGGCTACACCTTC. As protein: CATSIGGAGYGYTF.